The clone carrying this T cell receptor beta chain has more than one count but fewer than ten. What it binds is unknown. These data are taken from a study of CD8 T cells in ankylosing spondylitis. Libraries for TCR beta were made by quantitative 5'-RACE with molecular barcodes. MiXCR was run by TCRdb on the 5' RACE reads, yielding one entry per CDR3 protein. Among about 280,000 distinct CDR3 sequences listed, 20% were seen once. The germline V and J ends were trimmed by 7 bases and 2 bases, with 18 bases remaining between them. The CDR3 sequence is 15 residues long. The study, taken as a whole, reports: For ankylosing spondylitis blood, a TCR beta motif of 8 or 9 highly homologous variants appeared characteristic.

Sequenced: blood, either unsorted or a sorted T cell fraction (not recorded which). The chain employs TRBV12-3 or TRBV12-4 and TRBJ2-7; D unclear. The TCR comes from a male donor with ankylosing spondylitis or in good health (not recorded which). CDR3 protein: CASILTRELTYEQYV. The CDR3 region has the DNA TGTGCCAGCATTCTCACACGAGAACTAACCTACGAGCAGTACGTC.